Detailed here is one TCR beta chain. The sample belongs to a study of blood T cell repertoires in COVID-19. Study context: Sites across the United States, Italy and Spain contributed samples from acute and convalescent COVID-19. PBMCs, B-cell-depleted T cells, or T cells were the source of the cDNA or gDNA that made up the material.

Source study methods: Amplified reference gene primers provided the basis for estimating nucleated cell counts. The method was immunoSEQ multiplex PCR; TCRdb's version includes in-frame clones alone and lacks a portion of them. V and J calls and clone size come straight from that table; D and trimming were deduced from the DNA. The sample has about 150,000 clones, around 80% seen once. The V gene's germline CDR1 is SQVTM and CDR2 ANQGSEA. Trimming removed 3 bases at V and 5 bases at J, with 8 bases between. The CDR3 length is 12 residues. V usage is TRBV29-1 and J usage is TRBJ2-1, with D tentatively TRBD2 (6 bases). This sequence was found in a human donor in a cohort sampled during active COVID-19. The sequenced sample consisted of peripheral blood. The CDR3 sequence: CSVEGGDNEQFF. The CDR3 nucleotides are TGCAGCGTTGAGGGAGGAGACAATGAGCAGTTCTTC.